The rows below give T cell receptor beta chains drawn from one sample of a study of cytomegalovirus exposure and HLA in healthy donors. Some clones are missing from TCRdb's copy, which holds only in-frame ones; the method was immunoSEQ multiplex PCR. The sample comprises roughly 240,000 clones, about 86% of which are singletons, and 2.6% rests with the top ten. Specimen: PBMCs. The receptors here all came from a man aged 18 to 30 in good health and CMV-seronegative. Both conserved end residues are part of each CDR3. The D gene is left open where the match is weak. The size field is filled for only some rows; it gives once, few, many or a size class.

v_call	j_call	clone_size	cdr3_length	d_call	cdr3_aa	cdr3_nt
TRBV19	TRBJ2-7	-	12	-	CATGDQGGEQYF	TGTGCCACCGGAGACCAGGGAGGAGAGCAGTACTTC
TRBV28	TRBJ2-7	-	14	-	CASRTPGTHYEQYF	TGTGCCAGCAGGACCCCCGGGACACACTACGAGCAGTACTTC
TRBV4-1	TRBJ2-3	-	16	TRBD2	CASSQSLAGRSDTQYF	TGCGCCAGCAGCCAATCGCTAGCGGGGCGGTCAGATACGCAGTATTTT
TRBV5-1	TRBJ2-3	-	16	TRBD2	CASSPVGGRRADTQYF	TGCGCCAGCAGCCCGGTGGGCGGGAGGAGGGCAGATACGCAGTATTTT
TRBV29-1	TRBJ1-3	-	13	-	CSVVQASGNTIYF	TGCAGCGTTGTACAGGCCTCTGGAAACACCATATATTTT
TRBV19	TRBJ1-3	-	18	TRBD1	CARGYGTGNLLSGNTIYF	TGTGCCAGGGGTTACGGGACAGGGAATCTACTCTCTGGAAACACCATATATTTT
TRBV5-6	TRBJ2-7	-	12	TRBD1	CASSLTGLEQYF	TGTGCCAGCAGCCTGACAGGGCTCGAGCAGTACTTC
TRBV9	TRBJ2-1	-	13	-	CASSVDNYNEQFF	TGTGCCAGCAGCGTAGACAACTACAATGAGCAGTTCTTC
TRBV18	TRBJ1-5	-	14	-	CASSHGTFNQPQHF	TGTGCCAGCTCACACGGGACTTTCAATCAGCCCCAGCATTTT
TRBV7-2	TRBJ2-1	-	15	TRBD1	CASSLADTGANEQFF	TGTGCCAGCAGCTTAGCCGATACAGGGGCCAATGAGCAGTTCTTC
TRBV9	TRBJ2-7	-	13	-	CASSVDSGYEQYF	TGTGCCAGCAGCGTAGATTCGGGGTACGAGCAGTACTTC
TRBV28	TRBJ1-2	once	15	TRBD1	CASSLERQGYRGYTF	TGTGCCAGCAGTTTAGAAAGACAGGGTTATAGGGGCTACACCTTC
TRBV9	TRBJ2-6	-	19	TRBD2	CASSLPGTGGPSGANVLTF	TGTGCCAGCAGCCTCCCAGGCACGGGGGGGCCTTCTGGGGCCAACGTCCTGACTTTC
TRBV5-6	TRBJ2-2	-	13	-	CASSLGGPGELFF	TGTGCCAGCAGCTTGGGCGGGCCCGGGGAGCTGTTTTTT